What follows are 6 T cell receptor beta chains derived from one specimen sequenced in a study of tumor and adjacent non-tumor tissue in lung cancer. This sample's RNA came from whole unsorted tissue. A modified ARM-PCR protocol with three rounds of nested PCR amplified TCRbeta. TCRdb called the multiplex PCR reads again in MiXCR, with one record for every CDR3 protein. The data contain 77,000 or so distinct CDR3 sequences, roughly 80% of them seen just once; the ten biggest clones take up less than 15%. The specimen sequenced was lung tumor tissue. These receptors were taken from a woman aged 45 to 65 with non-small cell lung cancer.

This clonotype appeared a single time. The chain employs TRBV12-3 or TRBV12-4 and TRBJ2-3; D is unclear. The ends were cut back, 10 bases at V and 5 bases at J, with 13 bases in the middle. The CDR3 consists of 12 residues. The CDR3 nucleotides read TGTGCCAACAATTTAGGTGGAGATACGCAGTATTTT. Translating gives CANNLGGDTQYF.

With regard to this clonotype: The junction shows a germline mismatch at one end, possibly a read error. The chain uses TRBV11-2 and TRBJ2-1; TRBD2 aligns across 10 bases. This CDR3 spans 16 amino acids. Germline values: CDR1 SGHAT, CDR2 FQNNGV. CDR3 residues: CTNSPVGLAGVGEQFF. The CDR3 DNA reads as TGTACCAACAGCCCAGTGGGGCTAGCGGGAGTAGGTGAGCAGTTCTTT.

This clonotype was counted once. The CDR3 carries no conserved terminal phenylalanine or tryptophan, so it likely arises from a read error. The limits of the CDR3 on the DNA are not certain, so only TCRdb's listed CDR3 is given. The genes are TRBV28 and TRBJ1-5; the D call TRBD1 from the table was never checked on the DNA. CDR1 is MDHEN and CDR2 is SYDVKM in the germline V gene. The CDR3 is 14 amino acids long, termini counted. CDR3 sequence reads: CASRLMDREQPQQS.

A remark on this clonotype: The junction shows a germline mismatch at one end, possibly a read error. The genes are TRBV4-1 and TRBJ2-1; D is undetermined. In germline, CDR1 is MGHRA, CDR2 YSYEKL. The CDR3 is 12 amino acids. In DNA, the CDR3 is TGCGCCAGCCGTCACTATGGCGATGAGCAGTCCTTC. This encodes CASRHYGDEQSF.

About this clonotype itself: One junction end does not reproduce the germline sequence, and a read error may be involved. The chain carries TRBV29-1 and TRBJ2-6; D is unclear. CDR3 size: 16 residues. The germline V gene has CDR1 SQVTM and CDR2 ANQGSEA. This CDR3 is CSAQTRLSSGANVLTF. The CDR3 region has the DNA TGCAGCGCCCAAACCCGCCTATCCTCTGGTGCCAACGTCCTGACTTTC.

With regard to this clonotype: Being one base from a much bigger clone, this may be a read error. The chain uses TRBV5-6 and TRBJ2-5; 13 bases line up with TRBD2. Germline lookup yields CDR1 SGHDT and CDR2 YYEEEE. The CDR3 length is 16 residues. The CDR3 region is CAGSLTSGRLAETQYF. The CDR3 nucleotides read TGTGCCGGCAGCCTGACTAGCGGGAGGTTGGCAGAGACCCAGTACTTC.